Included here is one TCR beta chain sequence, with context. This clone was seen just once. The specificity of this receptor is unknown. Base qualities are missing; no much larger clone stands one base away. TCRbeta CDR3 regions were amplified from genomic DNA using the immunoSEQ Assay, a bias-controlled multiplex PCR. The study's own analysis went as follows. Within the assay, amplification of reference gene primers was used to estimate how many nucleated cells each sample contained. Sequence reads were collapsed and filtered to measure the absolute abundance of every unique TCRbeta CDR3 rearrangement. For each sample, productive Simpson clonality was calculated as the square root of Simpson's diversity index across productive rearrangements. TCRdb's version of the immuneACCESS table is confined to in-frame rearrangements and falls short of the full clone set. An unresolved V gene accounts for under half of the shortfall where checked; the remainder is of unknown origin. Clonal size and the V and J genes are those of that table, whereas D and trimming came from the DNA. This sample gives 88,000 or so clones in total; 65% to 90% of them show up just once. Less than 9.5% of the sample belongs to the ten largest clones.

This sample was taken from a study of blood T cell repertoires in COVID-19 (dated by TCRdb to about 2020). Some background on the complete study: Collaborator samples came from the United States, Italy and Spain and covered acute and convalescent phases of COVID-19. The material from the prospective study consisted of cDNA or gDNA derived from T cells, B-cell-depleted T cells, or PBMCs. Deeply sampled blood TCRbeta repertoires from subjects exposed to, actively infected with, or recovered from COVID-19 were included in the dataset. The repertoires were released in a freely available public database intended as a resource for research on the immune response to SARS-CoV-2. Samples were obtained from the ongoing ImmuneRACE study (first 160 participants) and from about 1,300 subjects provided by 6 global collaborators. The sample metadata nearly always contained a de-identified subject ID, COVID-19 status, age in years and sex. Where available, HLA class I and class II types were taken from metadata supplied by the sample provider and were not determined by assay-based typing.

What the work shows at the level of the full study, not this receptor alone: How much clinical and demographic metadata was included differed by source and by participant, and the metadata was provided uncurated.

Each collaborating institution followed its own protocols to collect whole blood in K2EDTA tubes. For TCRbeta analysis, collaborators shipped samples in one of three forms: frozen whole blood, isolated PBMCs, or DNA extracted from either of those sample types. The sample comprised peripheral blood. This TCR was sampled from a man in his sixties with acute or convalescent COVID-19.

Read as DNA, the sequence is TGTGCCAGCAACGGAGGGACAGGGACCTACGAGCAGTACTTC. This codes for CASNGGTGTYEQYF. This chain is built from TRBV2 and TRBJ2-7; 9 bases in the middle match TRBD1. The germline V end is reduced by 7 bases and the J end by 2 bases; junction bases left unmatched: 6. The germline V gene yields SNHLY for CDR1 and FYNNEI for CDR2. Measured from the cysteine to the phenylalanine, the CDR3 is 14 residues long. The entry retains the CDR3 DNA only, 42 bases that are in frame from base 1.